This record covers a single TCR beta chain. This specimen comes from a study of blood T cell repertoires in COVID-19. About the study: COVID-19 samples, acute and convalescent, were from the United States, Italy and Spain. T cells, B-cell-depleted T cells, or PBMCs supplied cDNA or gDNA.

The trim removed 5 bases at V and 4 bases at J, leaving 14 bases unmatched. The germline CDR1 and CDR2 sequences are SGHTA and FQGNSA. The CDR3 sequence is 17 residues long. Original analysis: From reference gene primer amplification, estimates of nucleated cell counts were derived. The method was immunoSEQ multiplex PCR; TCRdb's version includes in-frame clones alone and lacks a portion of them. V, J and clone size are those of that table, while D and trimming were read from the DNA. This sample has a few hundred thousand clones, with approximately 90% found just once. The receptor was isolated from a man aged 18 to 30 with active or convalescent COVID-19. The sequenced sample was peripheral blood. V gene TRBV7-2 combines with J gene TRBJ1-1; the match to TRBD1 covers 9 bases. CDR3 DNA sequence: TGTGCCAGCAGCCGCAGACAGGGGGTTAAGCAGACCACTGAAGCTTTCTTT. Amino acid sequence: CASSRRQGVKQTTEAFF.